These 30 T cell receptor beta chains were sequenced from one sample in a study of shared clonotypes between healthy human individuals. The assay was immunoSEQ multiplex PCR, and TCRdb's table has in-frame clones only and misses some. The data hold around 940,000 clones, with around 80% observed a single time. What was sequenced was memory CD4+ T cells sorted from blood. The subset: CD45RA-negative fraction. All receptors come from a man aged 18 to 30 in good health.

The J gene is TRBJ1-2, the V gene TRBV14; perhaps TRBD1 as D (5 bases). This CDR3 region has 13 residues. Germline CDR1 and CDR2: SGHDN and FVKESK. V was trimmed by 3 bases and J by 4 bases, leaving 9 bases between them. The CDR3, as DNA: TGTGCCAGCAGCCAGGGGGACCCCTATGGCTACACCTTC. As protein: CASSQGDPYGYTF.

The chain couples TRBV5-6 to TRBJ2-1; 7 bases are a match to TRBD1. This CDR3 has 15 residues. Germline CDR1 and CDR2: SGHDT and YYEEEE. V shed 4 bases, J shed 6 bases, and the junction held 10 bases outside the gene matches. The CDR3 DNA reads TGTGCCAGCAGCCGAACCGGGACAGTAGGCAATGAGCAGTTCTTC. This translates into CASSRTGTVGNEQFF.

V usage is TRBV2 and J usage is TRBJ2-4, with 9 positions matching TRBD1. Germline V gene sequence: CDR1 SNHLY, CDR2 FYNNEI. V trimming: 2 bases; J trimming: 0 bases; junction bases outside the gene matches: 2. The CDR3 spans 16 residues. Here the CDR3 DNA reads TGTGCCAGCAGTGAACAGACAGGGGGAGCCAAAAACATTCAGTACTTC. Its translation: CASSEQTGGAKNIQYF.

This clone was recorded a few times. The chain couples TRBV21-1 to TRBJ2-7; the table assigns TRBD2, which was not confirmed against the DNA. TRBV21-1 is reported as a pseudogene. This CDR3 region has 15 residues. CDR3 sequence (DNA): TGTGCCAGCAAGGTACTAGCGGGAGAGGGAAACGAGCAGTACTTC. This sequence encodes CASKVLAGEGNEQYF.

This sequence joins TRBV29-1 and TRBJ1-1; a weak D match, TRBD1 (5 bases). Trimming stripped 2 bases from V and 1 base from J, with 8 bases between. Looked up from germline, CDR1 is SQVTM and CDR2 is ANQGSEA. The CDR3 runs to 13 residues. The CDR3 sequence: CSVEQGRNTEAFF. CDR3 bases: TGCAGCGTTGAACAGGGTCGGAACACTGAAGCTTTCTTT. Full variable domain (remainder filled in from reference TRBV29-1 and TRBJ1-1): SAVISQKPSRDICQRGTSLTIQCQVDSQVTMMFWYRQQPGQSLTLIATANQGSEATYESGFVIDKFPISRPNLTFSTLTVSNMSPEDSSIYLCSVEQGRNTEAFFGQGTRLTVV.

The chain combines TRBV7-2 with TRBJ2-1; 9 bases line up with TRBD2. J was trimmed by 2 bases and V by 5 bases; bases with no gene match: 7. Looked up from germline, CDR1 is SGHTA and CDR2 is FQGNSA. The CDR3 runs to 16 residues. CDR3 loop: CASSQVAGATYNEQFF. The CDR3 DNA reads TGTGCCAGCAGCCAAGTAGCGGGGGCTACCTACAATGAGCAGTTCTTC.

This clone has just a few counts. The CDR3 is CASSSTGYYGYTF. CDR3 nucleotide sequence: TGTGCCAGTAGTTCGACAGGTTACTATGGCTACACCTTC. This rearrangement joins TRBV19 to TRBJ1-2; D is possibly TRBD1 (6 bases). Germline assignment: CDR1 LNHDA and CDR2 SQIVND (reference sequence). V lost 5 bases to trimming and J lost 3 bases, with 10 bases between them. This CDR3 is built from 13 residues.

A single count supports this clone. This sequence joins TRBV5-4 and TRBJ1-4, with D possibly matching TRBD1 (5 bases). Germline lookup yields CDR1 SGHNT and CDR2 YYREEE (reference sequence). The CDR3 contains 14 residues. V lost 4 bases and J lost 7, with 14 bases in between. CDR3 in amino acids: CASSPSGAGEKLFF. The DNA of the CDR3 is TGTGCCAGCAGCCCTTCCGGGGCTGGTGAAAAACTGTTTTTT. The variable domain in full, completed from reference TRBV5-4 and TRBJ1-4, reads ETGVTQSPTHLIKTRGQQVTLRCSSQSGHNTVSWYQQALGQGPQFIFQYYREEENGRGNFPPRFSGLQFPNYSSELNVNALELDDSALYLCASSPSGAGEKLFFGSGTQLSVL.

In nucleotides, the CDR3 is TGTGCCAGCAGTCCGGGTGGCACTACCATCAACAGTGAGCAGTTCTTC. The encoded protein is CASSPGGTTINSEQFF. V usage is TRBV27 and J usage is TRBJ2-1; D unresolved. This CDR3 region has 16 residues. The V gene lost 5 bases and the J gene lost 9 bases, with 23 bases spanning the gap. CDR1 is MNHEY, CDR2 SMNVEV, per germline (reference sequence).

This clone occurred a few times. The same CDR3 can be traced to other DNA sequences in this sample. The CDR3 sequence is CAWSSGLDQPQHF. The CDR3 nucleotides are TGTGCCTGGAGTTCGGGGTTAGATCAGCCCCAGCATTTT. This chain connects TRBV30 to TRBJ1-5; D remains unclear. Germline CDR1 and CDR2: GTSNPN and SVGIG (reference sequence). The CDR3 is 13 residues long. V was trimmed by 2 bases and J by 5 bases, leaving 10 bases between them.

The chain recombines TRBV6-1 with TRBJ1-6, with D possibly being TRBD1 (6 bases). Germline V lookup: CDR1 MNHNS, CDR2 SASEGT. V was shortened by 3 bases and J by 7 bases, with 7 bases between the two germline ends. The CDR3 loop spans 13 amino acids. CDR3: CASSETGNSPLHF. The DNA for the CDR3 is TGTGCCAGCAGTGAGACAGGAAATTCACCCCTCCACTTT.

The chain recombines TRBV7-2 with TRBJ2-6; no firm D call. The V and J ends lost 3 bases and 2 bases respectively, with 2 bases between them. The CDR3 spans 13 residues. Germline V gene lookup returns CDR1 SGHTA and CDR2 FQGNSA. CDR3 nucleotides: TGTGCCAGCAGCTTTACTGGGGCCAACGTCCTGACTTTC. Translated, it gives CASSFTGANVLTF.

This clone occurred once. This chain uses TRBV4-1 with TRBJ2-1; TRBD2 agrees at 11 bases. This CDR3 spans 16 amino acids. Germline CDR1 MGHRA, CDR2 YSYEKL. The V and J ends lost 2 bases and 6 bases, in that order; junction bases with no gene match: 6. CDR3 protein: CASSQSRLAGTNEQFF. CDR3 nucleotides: TGCGCCAGCAGCCAAAGTCGACTAGCGGGGACCAATGAGCAGTTCTTC.

In regard to this clone: This sample includes further DNA sequences coding for the same CDR3. The chain joins TRBV5-1 to TRBJ2-5, with D unclear. The CDR3 spans 13 residues. Between the trimmed V and J ends, which lost 0 bases and 2 bases, there was a span of 5 bases. Germline CDR1 reads SGHRS; CDR2 reads YFSETQ. CDR3 protein: CASSLGGQETQYF. For the CDR3, the DNA is TGCGCCAGCAGCTTGGGCGGACAAGAGACCCAGTACTTC.

This sequence joins TRBV10-3 and TRBJ1-4; D might be TRBD1 (5 bases). The CDR3 sequence is 14 residues long. With 6 bases removed from V and 13 bases from J, the gap between germline ends came to 21 bases. Germline V gene data show CDR1 as ENHRY and CDR2 as SYGVKD. The CDR3: CAISPMGPRNRLFF. The CDR3 DNA sequence: TGTGCCATCAGCCCTATGGGACCTCGTAACCGACTGTTTTTT.

The chain is built from TRBV11-2 and TRBJ2-1, with D maybe TRBD2 (5 bases). The length of the CDR3 is 12 residues. Trimming took 4 bases from V and 12 from J, leaving 13 bases between them. Per the germline V gene, CDR1 is SGHAT and CDR2 is FQNNGV. The CDR3 reads CASSWTSEGQFF. In nucleotides, the CDR3 is TGTGCCAGCAGCTGGACCTCCGAGGGGCAGTTCTTC.

The chain has TRBV13 and TRBJ2-7; 7 nucleotides align to TRBD2. This CDR3 is built from 14 residues. Germline assignment: CDR1 PRHDT and CDR2 FYEKMQ (reference sequence). Germline trimming cut 4 bases from V and 3 bases from J; bases unmatched to any gene: 6. The CDR3 sequence is CASSSGTIRYEQYF. In DNA, the CDR3 is TGTGCCAGCAGCTCCGGGACTATTCGCTACGAGCAGTACTTC.

This chain links TRBV6-1 with TRBJ2-2, with unresolved D. The CDR3 contains 13 residues. The V gene's germline CDR1 is MNHNS and CDR2 SASEGT. Deletions cut 1 base from V and 8 bases from J, with 8 bases between. The DNA for the CDR3 is TGTGCCAGCAGTGAAGGGGCGGTAGGGGAGCTGTTTTTT. This encodes CASSEGAVGELFF.

The count of this clone is one. The rearrangement joins TRBV6-1 to TRBJ1-1; no reliable D call. The CDR3 runs to 13 residues. Germline CDR1 and CDR2: MNHNS and SASEGT. Trimming left V 5 bases short and J 6 bases short, with 13 bases between. This CDR3 reads CASSLEGGPEAFF. The DNA of the CDR3 is TGTGCCAGCAGTCTGGAAGGAGGGCCTGAAGCTTTCTTT.

The genes are TRBV10-2 and TRBJ2-1; TRBD2 matches at 10 bases. J gave up 11 bases and V 2 bases, and 9 bases lay outside the gene matches. Germline CDR1 and CDR2: WSHSY and SAAADI. The CDR3 runs 15 residues. The CDR3 region is CASSEVPSGGGKQFF. The CDR3 DNA reads as TGCGCCAGCAGTGAGGTCCCTAGCGGGGGTGGTAAGCAGTTCTTC.

The gene calls are TRBV5-1 and TRBJ1-1, with 9 bases lining up with TRBD1. The CDR3 loop spans 15 amino acids. V shed 4 bases and J 8 bases; nucleotides not matched to a gene: 12. Germline V lookup: CDR1 SGHRS, CDR2 YFSETQ. The CDR3 loop is CASSDGQGPSAEAFF. The CDR3 nucleotides read TGCGCCAGCAGCGATGGACAGGGGCCCTCGGCAGAAGCTTTCTTT.

The rearrangement joins TRBV2 to TRBJ2-5, with D perhaps TRBD2 (5 bases). The CDR3 covers 14 residues. CDR1 and CDR2 (germline): SNHLY, FYNNEI. V lost 3 bases to trimming and J lost 7 bases, with 15 bases between them. CDR3 sequence (DNA): TGTGCCAGCAGTGAGAGGGTCCGGGTGGGGACCCAGTACTTC. Its protein is CASSERVRVGTQYF.

The rearrangement uses TRBV4-3 and TRBJ2-3; weak D call: TRBD2 (5 bases). From germline, CDR1 is LGHNA and CDR2 YSLEER. The ends were cut back, 0 bases at V and 0 bases at J, with 10 bases in the middle. The CDR3 loop spans 16 amino acids. The CDR3 loop reads CASSQDGLASTDTQYF. Here the CDR3 DNA reads TGCGCCAGCAGCCAAGATGGGCTAGCTAGCACAGATACGCAGTATTTT.

The gene calls are TRBV15 and TRBJ2-2; TRBD1 matches at 8 bases. With V trimmed by 6 bases and J by 5 bases, 5 bases remained unmatched. This CDR3 region has 14 residues. Germline V gives CDR1 LNHNV, CDR2 YYDKDF (reference sequence). The CDR3, as DNA: TGTGCCACCAGGAGCGACAGGGGAACCGGGGAGCTGTTTTTT. Amino acid sequence: CATRSDRGTGELFF.

CDR3 bases: TGTGCCAGCAGCCCCGGGCAAAGCGGGACCACCGGGGAGCTGTTTTTT. It translates to CASSPGQSGTTGELFF. This rearrangement joins TRBV9 to TRBJ2-2; the match to TRBD2 covers 7 bases. The V and J ends lost 4 bases and 4 bases, in that order; junction bases with no gene match: 10. The CDR3 extends over 16 amino acids. CDR1 is SGDLS, CDR2 YYNGEE, per germline.

A remark on this clone: Other DNA sequences in this specimen translate into the identical CDR3. V usage is TRBV5-1 and J usage is TRBJ1-6, with TRBD1 as a possible D gene (5 bases). Germline V gene data show CDR1 as SGHRS and CDR2 as YFSETQ. The V and J ends lost 0 bases and 4 bases respectively, with 8 bases between them. CDR3 length: 15 amino acids. The CDR3: CASSLGQNYNSPLHF. CDR3 coding DNA: TGCGCCAGCAGCTTGGGACAGAATTATAATTCACCCCTCCACTTT.

The chain uses TRBV6-4 and TRBJ2-2; 8 bases align to TRBD2. This CDR3 comprises 15 residues. Unmatched junction bases numbered 7, after V lost 5 bases and J lost 5 bases. The germline V gene has CDR1 MRHNA and CDR2 SNTAGT. The CDR3 spells CASSMTSVWTGELFF. CDR3 DNA sequence: TGTGCCAGCAGTATGACTAGCGTATGGACCGGGGAGCTGTTTTTT.

This rearrangement joins TRBV5-4 to TRBJ2-5; D call uncertain. The length of the CDR3 is 13 residues. Germline CDR1 and CDR2: SGHNT and YYREEE (reference sequence). Trimming cost V 3 bases and J 2 bases, with 8 bases left between them. The chain's CDR3 is CASSSKQQETQYF. The CDR3 nucleotides read TGTGCCAGCAGCTCGAAGCAGCAAGAGACCCAGTACTTC.

This chain links TRBV5-4 with TRBJ1-1; possibly TRBD1 for D (5 bases). V was trimmed by 5 bases and J by 1 base, leaving 15 bases between them. The length of the CDR3 is 15 residues. CDR1 SGHNT and CDR2 YYREEE come from the germline V gene (reference sequence). The CDR3 loop is CASRLPGTGNTEAFF. The CDR3 nucleotides read TGTGCCAGCAGATTACCTGGGACGGGGAACACTGAAGCTTTCTTT. Complete variable domain (other parts from reference TRBV5-4 and TRBJ1-1): ETGVTQSPTHLIKTRGQQVTLRCSSQSGHNTVSWYQQALGQGPQFIFQYYREEENGRGNFPPRFSGLQFPNYSSELNVNALELDDSALYLCASRLPGTGNTEAFFGQGTRLTVV.

The chain joins TRBV7-9 to TRBJ1-1; D is ambiguous. V lost 6 bases to trimming and J lost 1 base, with 12 bases between them. The CDR3 is 14 residues long. Germline V gives CDR1 SEHNR, CDR2 FQNEAQ (reference sequence). The CDR3 DNA reads as TGTGCCAGCAGACACCTGGCCGGGAACACTGAAGCTTTCTTT. It codes for CASRHLAGNTEAFF. Combining the CDR3 with reference TRBV7-9 and TRBJ1-1 gives the whole variable domain DTGVSQNPRHKITKRGQNVTFRCDPISEHNRLYWYRQTLGQGPEFLTYFQNEAQLEKSRLLSDRFSAERPKGSFSTLEIQRTEQGDSAMYLCASRHLAGNTEAFFGQGTRLTVV.